This T cell receptor (beta chain) was retrieved from a study of cytomegalovirus exposure and HLA in healthy donors. Study-wide results and caveats: A few CMV-associated chains proved CMV antigen-specific in vitro. Sequencing likely generated an artifact that appeared as a cluster of highly shared sequence variants. A later analysis showed HLA-associated TCR beta chains outstripping equally common others in clonal expansion.

The study ran its PCR with 60 Vbeta and 13 Jbeta primers. TCRdb's copy holds only in-frame clones and misses some; the assay was immunoSEQ multiplex PCR. Found here are approximately 110,000 clones, 77% of them singletons; the top ten hold roughly 4%. Notes on this clone: No antigen is known for it.

CDR1 and CDR2 from the germline V gene are SGHVS and FQNEAQ. The junction had 17 bases not matched to a gene; V was cut back by 5 bases and J by 7 bases. CDR3 size: 17 residues. The chain links TRBV7-8 to TRBJ1-2; 9 nucleotides match TRBD1. The specimen was PBMCs. The TCR comes from a human donor in good health. The CDR3, as DNA: TGTGCCAGCAGCCCCCGCCCCCCACAGGGGGCGTTGGGTGGCTACACCTTC. The encoded protein is CASSPRPPQGALGGYTF.